What follows are 21 T cell receptor beta chains derived from one specimen sequenced in a study of blood T cells in healthy people across ages. A second roughly 7 to 12 cycle PCR used barcoded and J-beta primers. One entry per CDR3 protein results from TCRdb running MiXCR on the 5' RACE reads. The table lists over a million distinct CDR3 sequences, 42% of them singletons. The sequencing input was blood. Receptors were obtained from a woman aged 18 to 35 in good health.

There are many counts of this clonotype. The chain joins TRBV12-3 or TRBV12-4 to TRBJ1-1; D not resolved. CDR3 length: 11 residues. V lost 6 bases and J 1 base, leaving 3 bases between the germline ends. CDR3 in DNA: TGTGCCAGCAGGAGGAACACTGAAGCTTTCTTT. Translation gives CASRRNTEAFF.

The J gene is TRBJ1-5, the V gene TRBV20-1; D not resolved. Trimming cost V 6 bases and J 2 bases, with 11 bases left between them. The germline V gene encodes CDR1 DFQATT and CDR2 SNEGSKA (reference sequence). The CDR3 is made up of 13 amino acids. The CDR3 coding sequence is TGCAGTGCAGTGCAAGCCGGCAATCAGCCCCAGCATTTT. It translates to CSAVQAGNQPQHF.

This sequence joins TRBV20-1 and TRBJ1-1; D might be TRBD1 (5 bases). V lost 5 bases and J lost 1, with 8 bases in between. Germline V gene lookup returns CDR1 DFQATT and CDR2 SNEGSKA (reference sequence). This CDR3 is built from 12 residues. The CDR3 protein is CSALTENTEAFF. CDR3 in DNA: TGCAGTGCTCTGACAGAGAACACTGAAGCTTTCTTT.

The chain links TRBV3-1 to TRBJ2-1; TRBD1 or TRBD2 may be the D gene (6 bases each). CDR3 length: 15 residues. V was trimmed by 0 bases and J by 9 bases, leaving 15 bases between them. Germline V gene lookup returns CDR1 LGHDT and CDR2 YNNKEL (reference sequence). The CDR3 bases are TGTGCCAGCAGCCAAGATGGGGGCGGGGTCAGTGAGCAGTTCTTC. Translated, it gives CASSQDGGGVSEQFF.

The genes are TRBV5-1 and TRBJ2-2, with no clear D. Germline loops: CDR1 SGHRS, CDR2 YFSETQ. Trimming left V 3 bases short and J 2 bases short, with 8 bases between. This CDR3 spans 14 amino acids. The CDR3 coding sequence is TGCGCCAGCAGCTCTGAGCCAAACACCGGGGAGCTGTTTTTT. Residues: CASSSEPNTGELFF.

This chain joins TRBV7-3 and TRBJ1-1, with no clear D. With 5 bases removed from V and 4 bases from J, the gap between germline ends came to 11 bases. Germline-derived CDR1 and CDR2 are SGHTA and FQGTGA. The CDR3 is 13 amino acids. The CDR3 region is CASSPATGTEAFF. The CDR3 DNA follows: TGTGCCAGCAGCCCAGCCACCGGCACTGAAGCTTTCTTT.

This chain connects TRBV4-1 to TRBJ1-5; D unclear. Trimming removed 4 bases from V and 2 bases from J, with 15 bases in between. This CDR3 contains 16 residues. From germline, CDR1 is MGHRA and CDR2 YSYEKL. CDR3 loop: CASSLDDGLGNQPQHF. The CDR3 nucleotides read TGCGCCAGCAGCCTTGACGATGGGCTGGGCAATCAGCCCCAGCATTTT.

This chain connects TRBV12-3 or TRBV12-4 to TRBJ2-1; 9 bases line up with TRBD1. This CDR3 is built from 16 residues. V trimming: 5 bases; J trimming: 7 bases; junction bases outside the gene matches: 12. The CDR3 DNA sequence: TGTGCCAGCAGTGACCCGGACAGGGGAGATTGGAATGAGCAGTTCTTC. Protein sequence: CASSDPDRGDWNEQFF.

With regard to this clonotype: The junction and the germline gene differ at one end; a read error may be behind it. The rearrangement links TRBV9 to TRBJ2-1, with D unclear. The CDR3 length is 15 residues. Germline CDR1 and CDR2: SGDLS and YYNGEE. The CDR3 DNA reads TGTGCCAGCAGCCGCCCGGCTAGTAACTACGATGAGCAGTTCTTC. It is translated as CASSRPASNYDEQFF.

This chain uses TRBV2 with TRBJ1-5; 8 bases align to TRBD1. V shed 1 base, J shed 13 bases, and the junction held 15 bases outside the gene matches. The CDR3 is 16 residues long. The germline V gene has CDR1 SNHLY and CDR2 FYNNEI. The CDR3 spells CASSEDGRGRGLPQHF. CDR3 coding DNA: TGTGCCAGCAGTGAAGATGGCAGGGGGCGTGGATTGCCACAGCATTTT. Full variable domain (outside the CDR3, taken from reference TRBV2 and TRBJ1-5): EPEVTQTPSHQVTQMGQEVILRCVPISNHLYFYWYRQILGQKVEFLVSFYNNEISEKSEIFDDQFSVERPDGSNFTLKIRSTKLEDSAMYFCASSEDGRGRGLPQHFGDGTRLSIL.

The DNA of the CDR3 is TGCAGTGCTGGGGGTCAGGGGGGTAACTATGGCTACACCTTC. Translating gives CSAGGQGGNYGYTF. The V gene is TRBV20-1, the J gene TRBJ1-2; TRBD1 agrees at 7 bases. The junction had 7 bases not matched to a gene; V was cut back by 5 bases and J by 1 base. This CDR3 spans 14 amino acids. Germline V gene sequence: CDR1 DFQATT, CDR2 SNEGSKA (reference sequence).

This clonotype was recorded at least ten times. The chain uses TRBV9 and TRBJ1-2; possible D gene TRBD1, 6 bases. V shed 0 bases and J shed 1 base, with 16 bases lying between them. CDR1 is SGDLS and CDR2 is YYNGEE in the germline V gene. The CDR3 has 17 residues. The CDR3: CASSVGDTREFNYGYTF. In DNA, the CDR3 is TGTGCCAGCAGCGTAGGGGACACCAGGGAGTTTAACTATGGCTACACCTTC.

This clonotype has more than one count but fewer than ten. The V gene is TRBV10-3, the J gene TRBJ2-3, with D possibly matching TRBD1 (5 bases). This CDR3 contains 14 residues. Per the germline V gene, CDR1 is ENHRY and CDR2 is SYGVKD. V lost 10 bases to trimming and J lost 2 bases, with 16 bases between them. This CDR3 is CATSKGFSTDTQYF. The CDR3 bases are TGTGCCACTTCCAAGGGGTTTTCCACAGATACGCAGTATTTT.

This clonotype was detected a few times. V and J are TRBV20-1 and TRBJ2-1, with D possibly being TRBD1 (5 bases). The CDR3 has 16 residues. Germline CDR1 is DFQATT and CDR2 is SNEGSKA (reference sequence). V gave up 0 bases and J gave up 0 bases, with 12 bases separating them. The CDR3 DNA reads TGCAGTGCTAGAGATAGGGGCGAAAGCTCCTACAATGAGCAGTTCTTC. Amino acids: CSARDRGESSYNEQFF.

The gene calls are TRBV20-1 and TRBJ2-4; maybe TRBD2 (5 bases). Judging by the DNA end, TRBJ2-7 fits better; the J call may be wrong. CDR3 size: 14 residues. The germline V gene encodes CDR1 DFQATT and CDR2 SNEGSKA (reference sequence). The CDR3 region is CSTPQRAGRNEQYF. As DNA, the CDR3 is TGCAGTACTCCGCAGAGGGCAGGCCGTAACGAGCAGTACTTC.

The rearrangement uses TRBV10-3 and TRBJ2-1, with D tentatively TRBD2 (6 bases). The CDR3 loop spans 14 amino acids. The germline V gene has CDR1 ENHRY and CDR2 SYGVKD. The germline V and J ends were trimmed by 4 bases and 6 bases, with 13 bases remaining between them. The CDR3 loop reads CAISGAGHRNEQFF. DNA for the CDR3: TGTGCCATCAGTGGGGCGGGGCACCGCAATGAGCAGTTCTTC.

The genes are TRBV28 and TRBJ2-5, with TRBD2 as a possible D gene (6 bases). TRBJ2-4 explains the end of the DNA better; the J call may be wrong. CDR3 length: 14 amino acids. Germline-derived CDR1 and CDR2 are MDHEN and SYDVKM. The CDR3 region is CASREREAKNIQYF. The CDR3 region has the DNA TGTGCCAGCAGGGAGAGGGAGGCTAAAAACATTCAGTACTTC.

This clonotype has a handful of counts. The rearrangement links TRBV5-4 to TRBJ2-3, with a possible D match to TRBD2 (5 bases). Germline V gene sequence: CDR1 SGHNT, CDR2 YYREEE (reference sequence). The CDR3 spans 14 residues. Trimming took 4 bases from V and 2 from J, leaving 11 bases between them. The CDR3 sequence is CASSQPDFTDTQYF. The CDR3, as DNA: TGTGCCAGCAGCCAGCCGGACTTCACAGATACGCAGTATTTT.

This clonotype was counted a few times. The genes are TRBV6-5 and TRBJ2-2; D gene ambiguous. CDR1 and CDR2 from the germline V gene are MNHEY and SVGAGI. The CDR3 length is 14 residues. Deletions cut 0 bases from V and 5 bases from J, with 7 bases between. The CDR3 here is CASSYSITTGELFF. CDR3 DNA: TGTGCCAGCAGTTACTCGATCACAACCGGGGAGCTGTTTTTT.

This chain joins TRBV7-2 and TRBJ2-1; 8 bases are a match to TRBD2. Germline V CDR1 and CDR2: SGHTA, FQGNSA. The CDR3 has 15 residues. V was clipped by 5 bases and J by 2 bases; unmatched bases: 5. The CDR3, as DNA: TGTGCCAGCAGCGTACTCGGGAGGGCCTACAATGAGCAGTTCTTC. Translated: CASSVLGRAYNEQFF. Together with reference TRBV7-2 and TRBJ2-1, the CDR3 gives the full variable domain: GAGVSQSPSNKVTEKGKDVELRCDPISGHTALYWYRQSLGQGLEFLIYFQGNSAPDKSGLPSDRFSAERTGGSVSTLTIQRTQQEDSAVYLCASSVLGRAYNEQFFGPGTRLTVL.

A few counts support this clonotype. CDR3 sequence (DNA): TGTGCCAGCAGTTTGACAGGGGAGGGTTCCTACGAGCAGTACTTC. Its protein product is CASSLTGEGSYEQYF. V gene TRBV28 combines with J gene TRBJ2-7, with D possibly being TRBD1 (8 bases). Per germline, CDR1 MDHEN and CDR2 SYDVKM. The V gene lost 3 bases and the J gene lost 1 base, with 13 bases spanning the gap. There are 15 residues in the CDR3.